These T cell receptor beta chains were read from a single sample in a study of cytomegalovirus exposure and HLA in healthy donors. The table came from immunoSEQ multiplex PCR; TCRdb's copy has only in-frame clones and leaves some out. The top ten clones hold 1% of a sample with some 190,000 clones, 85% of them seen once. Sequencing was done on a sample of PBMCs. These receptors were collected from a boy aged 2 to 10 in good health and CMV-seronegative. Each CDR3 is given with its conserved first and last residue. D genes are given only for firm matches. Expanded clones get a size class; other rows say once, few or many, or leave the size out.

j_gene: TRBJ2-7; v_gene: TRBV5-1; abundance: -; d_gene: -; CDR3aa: CASSSRLDSYEQYF
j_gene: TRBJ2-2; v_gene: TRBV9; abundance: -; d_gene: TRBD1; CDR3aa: CASSAGTGRSTGELFF
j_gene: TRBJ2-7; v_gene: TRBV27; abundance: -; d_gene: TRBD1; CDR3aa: CASRPGGQGNIYEQYF
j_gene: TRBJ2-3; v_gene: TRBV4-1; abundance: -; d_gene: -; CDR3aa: CASSRGPPGDTQYF
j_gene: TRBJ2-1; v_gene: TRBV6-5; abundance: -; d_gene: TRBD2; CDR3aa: CASSYRTSGRALEQFF
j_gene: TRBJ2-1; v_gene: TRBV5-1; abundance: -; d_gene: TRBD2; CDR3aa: CASSEGLAANEQFF
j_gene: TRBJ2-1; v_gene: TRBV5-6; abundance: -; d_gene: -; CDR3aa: CASSLRRKNEQFF
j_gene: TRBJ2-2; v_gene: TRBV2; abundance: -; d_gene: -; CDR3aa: CAIKNTGELFF
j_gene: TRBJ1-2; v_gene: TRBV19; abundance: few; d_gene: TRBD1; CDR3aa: CASSIATGASYGYTF
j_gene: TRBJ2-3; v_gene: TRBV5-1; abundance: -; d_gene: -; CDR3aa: CASSPHWDTPDTQYF
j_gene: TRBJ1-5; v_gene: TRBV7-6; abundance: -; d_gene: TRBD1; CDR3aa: CASSLGTGADQPQHF
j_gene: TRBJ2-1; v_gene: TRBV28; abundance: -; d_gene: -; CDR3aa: CASIPFGAAYNEQFF
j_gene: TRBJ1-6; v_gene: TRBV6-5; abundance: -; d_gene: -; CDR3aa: CASKKRDTNSPLHF
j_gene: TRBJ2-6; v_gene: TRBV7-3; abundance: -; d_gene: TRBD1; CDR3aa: CASSPTGSGANVLTF
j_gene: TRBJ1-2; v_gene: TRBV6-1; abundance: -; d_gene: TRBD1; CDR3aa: CASSKTGENYGYTF
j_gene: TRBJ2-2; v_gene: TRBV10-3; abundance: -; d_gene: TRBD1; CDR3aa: CAISEADRVTGELFF
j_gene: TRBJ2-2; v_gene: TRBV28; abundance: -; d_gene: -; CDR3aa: CASSLPLSWSGGELFF
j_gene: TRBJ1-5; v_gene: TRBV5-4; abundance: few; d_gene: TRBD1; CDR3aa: CASSSWGQGQPQHF
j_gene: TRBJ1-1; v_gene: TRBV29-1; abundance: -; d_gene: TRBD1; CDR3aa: CGVGQGMSTEAFF
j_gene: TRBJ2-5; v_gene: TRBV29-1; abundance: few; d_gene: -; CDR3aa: CSVPTGGQDLGTQYF
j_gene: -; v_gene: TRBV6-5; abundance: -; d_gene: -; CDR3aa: CASSLAVRDEQYF
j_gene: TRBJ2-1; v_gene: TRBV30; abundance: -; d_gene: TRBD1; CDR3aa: CAWGRPGQGNYEQFF